The T cell receptor (beta chain) under discussion was sequenced for a study of blood T cell repertoires in COVID-19. Study overall: Samples came from the United States, Italy and Spain, spanning acute and convalescent COVID-19. T cells, B-cell-depleted T cells, or PBMCs provided the cDNA or gDNA that served as material.

The CDR3 is 12 residues long. Germline CDR1 is LNHDA and CDR2 is SQIVND (reference sequence). Trimming left V 3 bases short and J 6 bases short, with 9 bases between. Under the authors' procedure: Estimated nucleated cell counts came from reference gene primer amplification. Profiling relied on immunoSEQ multiplex PCR, and the TCRdb table lists in-frame clones only, not all of them. The DNA gave D and trimming, while V, J and clone size come from that table. This table has 190,000 or so clones, around 81% appearing once. During active infection, Seattle patients enrolled and were then monitored through disease. This clone came up once.

The sequencing input was peripheral blood. The origin of this receptor is a man in his 60s with COVID-19, enrolled during active disease. The chain joins TRBV19 to TRBJ2-7; D may be TRBD2 (6 bases). DNA of the CDR3: TGTGCCAGTAGTATGGAGGGTCTCGAGCAGTACTTC. Translation gives CASSMEGLEQYF.